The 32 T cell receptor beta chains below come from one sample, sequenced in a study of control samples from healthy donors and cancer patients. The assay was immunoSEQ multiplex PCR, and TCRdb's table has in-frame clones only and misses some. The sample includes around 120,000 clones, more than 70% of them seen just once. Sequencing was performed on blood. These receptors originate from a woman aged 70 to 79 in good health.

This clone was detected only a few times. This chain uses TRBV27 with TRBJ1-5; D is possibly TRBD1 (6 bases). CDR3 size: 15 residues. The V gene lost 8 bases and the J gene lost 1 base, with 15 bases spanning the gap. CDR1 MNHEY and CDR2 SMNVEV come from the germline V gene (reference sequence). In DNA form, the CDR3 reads TGTGCCAGCTCCCCTAGGGGGGGCAGCAATCAGCCCCAGCATTTT. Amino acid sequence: CASSPRGGSNQPQHF.

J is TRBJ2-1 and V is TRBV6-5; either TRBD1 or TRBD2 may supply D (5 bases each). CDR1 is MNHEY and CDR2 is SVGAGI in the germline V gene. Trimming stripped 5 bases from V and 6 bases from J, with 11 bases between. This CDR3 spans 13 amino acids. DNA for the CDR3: TGTGCCAGCAGTCCCGGGACCTTCAATGAGCAGTTCTTC. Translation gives CASSPGTFNEQFF.

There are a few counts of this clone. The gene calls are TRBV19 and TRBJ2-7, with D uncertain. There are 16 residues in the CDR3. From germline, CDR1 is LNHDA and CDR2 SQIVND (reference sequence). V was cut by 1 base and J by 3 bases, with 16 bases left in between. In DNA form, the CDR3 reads TGTGCCAGTAGTATAGCCCTGACGGGTTCCTACTACGAGCAGTACTTC. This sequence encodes CASSIALTGSYYEQYF.

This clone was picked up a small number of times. CDR3 region: CASSLTAGQPQHF. CDR3 DNA: TGTGCCAGCAGCTTGACCGCAGGTCAGCCCCAGCATTTT. The chain recombines TRBV5-8 with TRBJ1-5; D gene uncertain. V lost 1 base to trimming and J lost 6 bases, with 8 bases between them. The CDR3 runs 13 residues. Germline V gene lookup returns CDR1 SGHTS and CDR2 YDEGEE.

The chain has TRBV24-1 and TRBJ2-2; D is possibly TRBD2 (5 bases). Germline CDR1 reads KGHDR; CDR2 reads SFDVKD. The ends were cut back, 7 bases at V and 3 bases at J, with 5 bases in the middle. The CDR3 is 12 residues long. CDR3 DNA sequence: TGTGCCACCAGCGGGGACACCGGGGAGCTGTTTTTT. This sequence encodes CATSGDTGELFF.

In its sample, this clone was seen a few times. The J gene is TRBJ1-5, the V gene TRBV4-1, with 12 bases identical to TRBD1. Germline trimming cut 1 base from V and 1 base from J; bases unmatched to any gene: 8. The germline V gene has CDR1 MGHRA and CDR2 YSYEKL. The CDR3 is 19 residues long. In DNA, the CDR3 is TGCGCCAGCAGCCAAGCTGCGGGACAGGGGGCGAGGAGCAATCAGCCCCAGCATTTT. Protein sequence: CASSQAAGQGARSNQPQHF.

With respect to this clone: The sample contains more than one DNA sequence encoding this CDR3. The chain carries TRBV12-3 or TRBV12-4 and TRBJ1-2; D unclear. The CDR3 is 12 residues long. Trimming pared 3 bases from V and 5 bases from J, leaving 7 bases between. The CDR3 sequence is CASSLGEYGYTF. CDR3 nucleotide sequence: TGTGCCAGCAGTTTGGGAGAATATGGCTACACCTTC.

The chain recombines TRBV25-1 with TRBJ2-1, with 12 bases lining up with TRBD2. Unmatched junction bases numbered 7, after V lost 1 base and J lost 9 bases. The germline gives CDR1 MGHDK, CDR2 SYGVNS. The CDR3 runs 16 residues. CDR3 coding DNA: TGTGCCAGCAGTGAATGGCTAGCGGGGGGGCAGGGTGAGCAGTTCTTC. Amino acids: CASSEWLAGGQGEQFF.

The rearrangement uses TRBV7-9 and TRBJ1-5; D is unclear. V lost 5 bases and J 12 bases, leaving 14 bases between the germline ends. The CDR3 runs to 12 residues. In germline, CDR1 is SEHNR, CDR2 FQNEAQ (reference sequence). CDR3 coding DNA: TGTGCCAGCAGCGTTAGCTCCTCCCGCCAGCATTTT. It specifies CASSVSSSRQHF.

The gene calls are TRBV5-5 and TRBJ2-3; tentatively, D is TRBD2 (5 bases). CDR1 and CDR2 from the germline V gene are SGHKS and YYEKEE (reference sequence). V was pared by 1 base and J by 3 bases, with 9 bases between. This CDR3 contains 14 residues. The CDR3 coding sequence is TGTGCCAGCAGCTTGTCCGGGATAACAGATACGCAGTATTTT. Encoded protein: CASSLSGITDTQYF.

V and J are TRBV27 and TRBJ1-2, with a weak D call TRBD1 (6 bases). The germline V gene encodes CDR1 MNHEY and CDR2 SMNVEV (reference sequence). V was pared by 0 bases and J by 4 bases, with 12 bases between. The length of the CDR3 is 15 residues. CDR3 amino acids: CASSLSVQGTYGYTF. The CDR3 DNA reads TGTGCCAGCAGTTTATCGGTTCAGGGGACCTATGGCTACACCTTC.

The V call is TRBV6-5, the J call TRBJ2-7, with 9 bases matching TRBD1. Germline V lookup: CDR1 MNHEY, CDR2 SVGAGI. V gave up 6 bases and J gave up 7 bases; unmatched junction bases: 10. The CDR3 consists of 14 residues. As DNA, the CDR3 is TGTGCCAGCAGCGCCGGGACAGGGAACACTGAGCAGTACTTC. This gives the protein CASSAGTGNTEQYF.

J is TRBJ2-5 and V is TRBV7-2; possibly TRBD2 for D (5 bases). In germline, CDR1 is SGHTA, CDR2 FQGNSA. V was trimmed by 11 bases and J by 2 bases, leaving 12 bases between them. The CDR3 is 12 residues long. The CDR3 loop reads CAERPGQETQYF. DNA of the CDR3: TGTGCCGAGCGTCCGGGACAAGAGACCCAGTACTTC. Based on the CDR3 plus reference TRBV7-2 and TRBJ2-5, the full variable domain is GAGVSQSPSNKVTEKGKDVELRCDPISGHTALYWYRQSLGQGLEFLIYFQGNSAPDKSGLPSDRFSAERTGGSVSTLTIQRTQQEDSAVYLCAERPGQETQYFGPGTRLLVL.

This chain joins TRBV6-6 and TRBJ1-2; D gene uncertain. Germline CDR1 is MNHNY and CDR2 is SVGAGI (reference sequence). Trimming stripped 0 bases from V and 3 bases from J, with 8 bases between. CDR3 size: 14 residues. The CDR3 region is CASSYSPNYYGYTF. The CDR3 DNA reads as TGTGCCAGCAGTTACTCCCCGAATTACTATGGCTACACCTTC.

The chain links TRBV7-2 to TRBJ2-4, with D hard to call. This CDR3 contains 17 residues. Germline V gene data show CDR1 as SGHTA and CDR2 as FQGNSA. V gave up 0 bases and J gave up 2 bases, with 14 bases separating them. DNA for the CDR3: TGTGCCAGCAGCTTAGCTTATAGTCCGGCTTCCAAAAACATTCAGTACTTC. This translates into CASSLAYSPASKNIQYF.

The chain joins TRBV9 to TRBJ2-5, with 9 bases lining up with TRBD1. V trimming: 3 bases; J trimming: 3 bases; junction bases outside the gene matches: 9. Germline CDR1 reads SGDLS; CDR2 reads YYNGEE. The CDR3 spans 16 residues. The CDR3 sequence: CASSEGQGLDKETQYF. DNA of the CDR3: TGTGCCAGCAGCGAGGGACAGGGACTGGATAAAGAGACCCAGTACTTC.

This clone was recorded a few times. Written as DNA, the CDR3 is TGTGCCAGCAGTTACCAGGGACTAGCGGGGGTGGAGACCCAGTACTTC. Amino acid sequence: CASSYQGLAGVETQYF. The chain employs TRBV6-5 and TRBJ2-5, with 14 bases fitting TRBD2. J was trimmed by 5 bases and V by 2 bases; bases with no gene match: 4. Germline V gene sequence: CDR1 MNHEY, CDR2 SVGAGI. CDR3 size: 16 residues.

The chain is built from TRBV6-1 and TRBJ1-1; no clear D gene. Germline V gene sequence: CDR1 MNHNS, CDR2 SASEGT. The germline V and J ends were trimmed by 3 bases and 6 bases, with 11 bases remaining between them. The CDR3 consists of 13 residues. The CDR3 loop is CASSDIRYSEAFF. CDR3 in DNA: TGTGCCAGCAGTGATATTAGGTATTCTGAAGCTTTCTTT.

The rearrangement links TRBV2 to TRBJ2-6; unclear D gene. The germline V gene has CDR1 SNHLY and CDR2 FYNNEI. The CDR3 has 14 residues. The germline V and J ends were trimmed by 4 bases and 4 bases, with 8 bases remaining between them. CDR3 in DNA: TGTGCCAGCAGTGGGGTTACGGGGGCCAACGTCCTGACTTTC. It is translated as CASSGVTGANVLTF.

The CDR3 loop reads CASSGVLAGSLNEQFF. In DNA, the CDR3 is TGTGCCAGCAGCGGGGTACTAGCGGGGTCTCTCAATGAGCAGTTCTTC. The chain uses TRBV9 and TRBJ2-1; 10 bases align to TRBD2. From germline, CDR1 is SGDLS and CDR2 YYNGEE. This CDR3 has 16 amino acids. Trimming took 3 bases from V and 6 from J; bases not matched to a gene: 9.

The CDR3 protein is CASSPRLAGGLSYEQYF. CDR3 sequence (DNA): TGTGCCAGCAGCCCCAGACTAGCGGGAGGGCTCTCCTACGAGCAGTACTTC. The rearrangement uses TRBV7-9 and TRBJ2-7; 14 bases line up with TRBD2. CDR1 is SEHNR, CDR2 FQNEAQ, per germline (reference sequence). Trimming removed 5 bases from V and 0 bases from J; junction bases left unmatched: 6. The CDR3 runs 17 residues.

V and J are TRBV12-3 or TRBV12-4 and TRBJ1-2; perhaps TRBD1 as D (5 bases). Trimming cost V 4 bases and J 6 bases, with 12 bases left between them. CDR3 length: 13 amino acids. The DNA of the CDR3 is TGTGCCAGCAGTTCTGCCAGGGCGGATGGCTACACCTTC. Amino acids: CASSSARADGYTF.

The CDR3 region is CASSKSINIQYF. The CDR3 nucleotides are TGTGCCAGCAGCAAGAGTATAAACATTCAGTACTTC. The rearrangement joins TRBV7-2 to TRBJ2-4; D is unresolved. CDR1 is SGHTA and CDR2 is FQGNSA in the germline V gene. V was cut by 5 bases and J by 6 bases, with 8 bases left in between. The CDR3 covers 12 residues. Drawing the rest from reference TRBV7-2 and TRBJ2-4, the complete variable domain is GAGVSQSPSNKVTEKGKDVELRCDPISGHTALYWYRQSLGQGLEFLIYFQGNSAPDKSGLPSDRFSAERTGGSVSTLTIQRTQQEDSAVYLCASSKSINIQYFGAGTRLSVL.

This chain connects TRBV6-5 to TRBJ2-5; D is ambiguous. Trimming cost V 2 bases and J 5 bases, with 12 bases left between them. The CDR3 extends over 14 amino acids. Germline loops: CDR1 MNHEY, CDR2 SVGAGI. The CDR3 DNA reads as TGTGCCAGCAGTTACACAGCCACTGTGGAGACCCAGTACTTC. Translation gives CASSYTATVETQYF.

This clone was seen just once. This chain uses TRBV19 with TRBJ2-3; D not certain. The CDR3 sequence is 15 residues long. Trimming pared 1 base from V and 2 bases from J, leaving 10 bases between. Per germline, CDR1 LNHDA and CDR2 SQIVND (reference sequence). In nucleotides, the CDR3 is TGTGCCAGTAGTATAGTTGGCAGGTTCACAGATACGCAGTATTTT. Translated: CASSIVGRFTDTQYF.

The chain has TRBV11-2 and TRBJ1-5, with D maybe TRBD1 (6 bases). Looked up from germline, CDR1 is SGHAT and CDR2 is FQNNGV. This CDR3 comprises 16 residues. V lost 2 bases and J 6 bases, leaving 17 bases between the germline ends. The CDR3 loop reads CASSLLGGRTGQPQHF. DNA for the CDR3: TGTGCCAGCAGCTTATTGGGGGGGCGTACAGGTCAGCCCCAGCATTTT.

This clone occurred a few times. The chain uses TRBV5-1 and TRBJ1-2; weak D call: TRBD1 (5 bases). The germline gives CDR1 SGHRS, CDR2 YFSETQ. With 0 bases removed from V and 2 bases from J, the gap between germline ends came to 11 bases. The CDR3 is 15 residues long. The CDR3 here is CASSLGSGGNYGYTF. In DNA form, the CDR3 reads TGCGCCAGCAGCTTGGGTTCCGGGGGGAACTATGGCTACACCTTC.

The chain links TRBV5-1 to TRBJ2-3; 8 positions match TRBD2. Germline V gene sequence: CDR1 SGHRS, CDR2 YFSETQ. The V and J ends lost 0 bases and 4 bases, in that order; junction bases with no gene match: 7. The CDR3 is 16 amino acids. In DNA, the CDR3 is TGCGCCAGCAGCTTGGCCCAAGGACTAGCAGCAGATACGCAGTATTTT. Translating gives CASSLAQGLAADTQYF.

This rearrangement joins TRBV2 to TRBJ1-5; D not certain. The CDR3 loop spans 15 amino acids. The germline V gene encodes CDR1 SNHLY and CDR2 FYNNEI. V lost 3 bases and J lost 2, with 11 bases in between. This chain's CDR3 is CASSEGSDRNQPQHF. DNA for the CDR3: TGTGCCAGCAGTGAGGGGTCAGACCGCAATCAGCCCCAGCATTTT.

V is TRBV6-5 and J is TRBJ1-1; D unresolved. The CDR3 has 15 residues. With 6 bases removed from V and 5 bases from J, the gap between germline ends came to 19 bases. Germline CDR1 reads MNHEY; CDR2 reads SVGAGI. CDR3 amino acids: CASSDPRGRGTEAFF. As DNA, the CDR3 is TGTGCCAGCAGCGACCCGCGGGGTCGAGGAACTGAAGCTTTCTTT.

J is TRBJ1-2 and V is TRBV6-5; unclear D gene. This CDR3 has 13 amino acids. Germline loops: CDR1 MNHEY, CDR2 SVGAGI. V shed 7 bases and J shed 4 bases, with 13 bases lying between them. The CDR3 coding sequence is TGTGCCAGCATGACCCAGGACTCCTATGGCTACACCTTC. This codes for CASMTQDSYGYTF.

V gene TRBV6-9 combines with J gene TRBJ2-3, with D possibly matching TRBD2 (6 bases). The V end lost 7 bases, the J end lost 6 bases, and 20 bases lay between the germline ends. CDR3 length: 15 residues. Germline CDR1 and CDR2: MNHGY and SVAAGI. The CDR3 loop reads CASIPRGGLCDTQYF. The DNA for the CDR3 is TGTGCCAGCATCCCCCGTGGGGGGTTGTGTGATACGCAGTATTTT.